This TCR beta chain came from a study of regulatory T cells in long-lasting Graves disease. Trimming took 8 bases from V and 7 from J; bases not matched to a gene: 25. The CDR3 totals 19 residues. General observations from the study: TRBV28, TRBJ1-2 and TRBJ2-5 were favored in persistent disease.

Combining iRepertoire HTBI primers with Arm-PCR of CDR3 regions, the authors built TCR beta libraries. TCRdb analysed the multiplex PCR reads with MiXCR anew, one entry per CDR3 protein. The data contain roughly 450,000 distinct CDR3 sequences, less than 25% of them seen just once; the ten biggest clones take up 7.8%. A few counts support this clonotype. Antigen specificity is unknown. The time point is: persistent/refractory GD, antithyroid drugs over 5 years with positive TRAb. From PBMCs, RNA was extracted and then used to make the TCR library. This TCR derives from a female donor with Graves disease. The source was peripheral blood mononuclear cells (PBMCs), collected when the disease was refractory, from a patient treated with antithyroid drugs. The chain links TRBV12-3 or TRBV12-4 to TRBJ2-7; 11 nucleotides agree with TRBD2. In DNA form, the CDR3 reads TGTGCCAGCTCTCGCCTCGTAGCGGGAGGGCCCCGGGCCTTGGATGAGCAGTACTTC. Translated, it gives CASSRLVAGGPRALDEQYF.